This T cell receptor (beta chain) was documented in a study of spatial heterogeneity in lung cancer. Looking at the study overall: Raw-read counts averaged over ten per unique TCR and UMI combination.

Time point meaning: sample taken at primary tumor resection. Just over 70 TRACERx patients with early, untreated non-small cell lung cancer donated samples. No cells were sorted before sequencing. The whole RNA sequenced was extracted from tumor, nontumor lung or frozen PBMC. V lost 3 bases and J lost 6, with 12 bases in between. The germline V gene has CDR1 SGHTA and CDR2 FQGNSA. The CDR3 runs to 14 residues. Each TCR cDNA molecule carried a unique molecular identifier. TCRdb called the 5' RACE reads again in MiXCR, with one record for every CDR3 protein. The sample lists 2,000 to 3,000 distinct CDR3 sequences; around 13% were seen once.

The sequence came from a female donor with early-stage non-small cell lung cancer. The starting material was normal lung tissue next to the tumor, obtained at surgery. The chain carries TRBV7-2 and TRBJ1-5; tentatively, D is TRBD1 (6 bases). CDR3 DNA sequence: TGTGCCAGCAGCTTTGACTTACAGGGTCAGCCCCAGCATTTT. This gives the protein CASSFDLQGQPQHF.